This T cell receptor beta chain was sequenced in a study of blood T cell repertoires in COVID-19. The protocol was immunoSEQ multiplex PCR, while the TCRdb copy is restricted to in-frame clones and leaves out a portion. The sample lists under 300,000 clones, about nine tenths occurring once. CDR3 length: 16 residues. The sample taken for sequencing was peripheral blood. V and J are TRBV12-2 and TRBJ2-5; the DNA was not used to check the table's D call, TRBD2. TRBV12-2 is annotated as a pseudogene. This receptor was identified in a woman between 40 and 50 years old who had recovered from COVID-19. The CDR3, as DNA: TGTGCAAGTCGCTTCCGACTAGCGGGAGGCCGGGAGACCCAGTACTTC. This encodes CASRFRLAGGRETQYF.